This T cell receptor beta chain was identified during a study of blood T cell repertoires in COVID-19. The study drew participants aged 18 to 89 years from about two dozen US areas. V was clipped by 0 bases and J by 3 bases; unmatched bases: 12. The CDR3 sequence is 18 residues long. Per germline, CDR1 MGHRA and CDR2 YSYEKL. Under the authors' procedure: The assay estimated nucleated cells by amplifying reference gene primers. TCRdb's copy holds only in-frame clones and misses some; the assay was immunoSEQ multiplex PCR. V, J and clone size are those of that table, while D and trimming were read from the DNA. The sample lists under 300,000 clones; roughly 91% were seen once.

Sequenced input: PBMCs or T cells enriched from blood (not recorded which). This chain connects TRBV4-1 to TRBJ1-1; TRBD1 aligns across 8 bases. This TCR was recovered from a woman aged 60 to 75 in a cohort exposed to, infected with or recovered from COVID-19 (not recorded which). The CDR3 DNA follows: TGCGCCAGCAGCCAAGATCGGCCAGGGGGCATGGGGTACACTGAAGCTTTCTTT. Its translation: CASSQDRPGGMGYTEAFF.